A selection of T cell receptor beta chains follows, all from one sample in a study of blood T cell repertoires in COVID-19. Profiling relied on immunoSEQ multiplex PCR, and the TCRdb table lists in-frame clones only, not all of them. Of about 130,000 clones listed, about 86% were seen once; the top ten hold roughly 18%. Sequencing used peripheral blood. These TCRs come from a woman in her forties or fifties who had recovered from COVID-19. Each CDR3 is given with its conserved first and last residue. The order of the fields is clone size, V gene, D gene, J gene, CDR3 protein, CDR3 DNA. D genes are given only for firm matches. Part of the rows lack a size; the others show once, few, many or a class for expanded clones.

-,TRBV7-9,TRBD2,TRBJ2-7,CASSREARGSGGTF,TGTGCCAGCAGCCGCGAGGCTCGCGGGAGTGGAGGGACCTTC
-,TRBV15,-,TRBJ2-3,CATSRGQTDTQYF,TGTGCCACCAGCAGAGGACAGACAGATACGCAGTATTTT
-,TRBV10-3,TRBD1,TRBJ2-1,CAILDAPGQGHNEQFF,TGTGCCATCCTAGACGCCCCGGGACAGGGCCACAATGAGCAGTTCTTC
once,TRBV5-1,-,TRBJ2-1,CASSIPGGDEQFF,TGCGCCAGCAGCATTCCTGGGGGCGATGAGCAGTTCTTC
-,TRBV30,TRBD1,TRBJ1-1,CAWRRGPVGTEAFF,TGTGCCTGGAGAAGGGGGCCTGTGGGGACTGAAGCTTTCTTT
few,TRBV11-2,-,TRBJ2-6,CASSFTGANVLTF,TGTGCCAGCAGCTTTACTGGGGCCAACGTCCTGACTTTC
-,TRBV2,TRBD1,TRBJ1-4,CASSLTGGGWDEKLFF,TGTGCCAGCAGCCTGACAGGGGGTGGTTGGGATGAAAAACTGTTTTTT
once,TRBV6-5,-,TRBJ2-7,CASSDRTAYEQYF,TGTGCCAGCAGCGATAGGACAGCCTACGAGCAGTACTTC
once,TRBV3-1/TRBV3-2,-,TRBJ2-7,CASSPDRGGYEQYF,TGTGCCAGCAGTCCCGACAGAGGTGGATACGAGCAGTACTTC
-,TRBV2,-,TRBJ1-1,CASEVNTEAFF,TGTGCCAGCGAGGTGAACACTGAAGCTTTCTTT
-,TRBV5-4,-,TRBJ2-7,CASSYGKGSYEQYF,TGTGCCAGCAGTTACGGGAAAGGGTCATACGAGCAGTACTTC
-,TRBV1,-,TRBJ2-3,CTSSRSGERTDTQYF,TGCACCAGCAGTAGAAGCGGGGAACGCACAGATACGCAGTATTTT
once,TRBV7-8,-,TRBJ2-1,CASSITRDNEQFF,TGTGCCAGCAGCATCACTAGGGACAATGAGCAGTTCTTC
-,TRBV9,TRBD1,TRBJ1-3,CASSRENRGLSSSGNTIYF,TGTGCCAGCAGCCGAGAAAACAGGGGGCTTTCGAGCTCTGGAAACACCATATATTTT
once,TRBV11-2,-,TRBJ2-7,CASSQVKSSYEQYF,TGTGCCAGCAGCCAGGTGAAGAGCTCCTACGAGCAGTACTTC
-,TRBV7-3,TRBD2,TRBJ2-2,CASSLQAGVKTGELFF,TGTGCCAGCAGCTTACAAGCGGGAGTAAAAACCGGGGAGCTGTTTTTT
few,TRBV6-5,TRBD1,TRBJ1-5,CASSRQGGQPQHF,TGTGCCAGCAGTCGACAGGGAGGTCAGCCCCAGCATTTT
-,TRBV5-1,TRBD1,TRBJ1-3,CASSPGTGGSDTIYF,TGCGCCAGCAGCCCCGGGACAGGGGGTTCTGACACCATATATTTT